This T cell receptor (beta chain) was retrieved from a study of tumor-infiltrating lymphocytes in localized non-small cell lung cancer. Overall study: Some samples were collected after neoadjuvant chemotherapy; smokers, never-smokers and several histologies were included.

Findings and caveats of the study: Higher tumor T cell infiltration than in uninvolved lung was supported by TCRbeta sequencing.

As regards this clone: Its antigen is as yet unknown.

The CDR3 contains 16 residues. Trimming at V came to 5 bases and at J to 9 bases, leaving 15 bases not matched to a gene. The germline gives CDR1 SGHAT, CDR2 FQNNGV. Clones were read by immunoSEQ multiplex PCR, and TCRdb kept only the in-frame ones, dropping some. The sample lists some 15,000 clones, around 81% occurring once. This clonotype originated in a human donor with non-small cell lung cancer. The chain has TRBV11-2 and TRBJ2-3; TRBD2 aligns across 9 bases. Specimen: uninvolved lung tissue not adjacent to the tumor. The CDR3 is CASSLVAGVIEKTQYF. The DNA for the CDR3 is TGTGCCAGCAGCCTTGTAGCGGGAGTGATTGAAAAAACGCAGTATTTT.